The following is a T cell receptor beta chain sequence with its context. This sample was included in a study of blood T cell repertoires in COVID-19. For the study at large: Spain, Italy and the United States supplied samples that represented acute and convalescent COVID-19. In each case, the material was cDNA or gDNA derived from T cells, B-cell-depleted T cells, or PBMCs.

In the authors' workflow: Nucleated cell number was recorded as an estimate derived from reference gene primer amplification. Profiling relied on immunoSEQ multiplex PCR, and the TCRdb table lists in-frame clones only, not all of them. D and trimming were read from the DNA, whereas the V and J calls and clone size are those reported in that table. The sample records 52,000 or so clones, 75% to 80% being singletons. J gave up 4 bases and V 4 bases, and 7 bases lay outside the gene matches. The CDR3 has 17 residues. The germline V gene has CDR1 KGHSH and CDR2 LQKENI. The chain uses TRBV18 and TRBJ2-3; 14 nucleotides align to TRBD2. This sequence was found in a middle-aged man with active or convalescent COVID-19. Sequences were obtained from peripheral blood. The CDR3 DNA reads TGTGCCAGCTCACTTAGACTAGCGGGGGGGCCATCAGATACGCAGTATTTT. This sequence encodes CASSLRLAGGPSDTQYF.